Below are 20 T cell receptor beta chains sequenced from a single sample in a study of PD-1 blockade in classical Hodgkin lymphoma. Relapse after autologous stem cell transplantation occurred in every patient, and brentuximab vedotin exposure varied. Sequenced by immunoSEQ multiplex PCR; TCRdb stores in-frame clones only, minus some. The sample yields approximately 10,000 clones, roughly 90% seen once. Specimen: peripheral blood mononuclear cells (PBMCs), collected at baseline. Source of these receptors: a human donor with classical Hodgkin lymphoma.

The chain couples TRBV27 to TRBJ2-2; TRBD2 aligns across 9 bases. The CDR3 runs 20 residues. V trimming: 4 bases; J trimming: 4 bases; junction bases outside the gene matches: 19. The germline V gene encodes CDR1 MNHEY and CDR2 SMNVEV (reference sequence). CDR3 amino acids: CASSSRLRGRDGLSTGELFF. The CDR3 bases are TGTGCCAGCAGTTCCCGGTTGCGCGGGAGGGATGGTCTGAGCACCGGGGAGCTGTTTTTT.

The V gene is TRBV7-9, the J gene TRBJ2-3, with a tentative D call TRBD2 (6 bases). The germline V and J ends were trimmed by 5 bases and 3 bases, with 9 bases remaining between them. This CDR3 has 13 amino acids. Per the germline V gene, CDR1 is SEHNR and CDR2 is FQNEAQ (reference sequence). The DNA for the CDR3 is TGTGCCAGCAGCCGACTAGGAACAGATACGCAGTATTTT. This translates into CASSRLGTDTQYF.

The V call is TRBV5-6, the J call TRBJ2-7, with D perhaps matching TRBD2 (6 bases). The CDR3 length is 15 residues. The germline CDR1 and CDR2 sequences are SGHDT and YYEEEE. V lost 3 bases and J 3 bases, leaving 16 bases between the germline ends. The CDR3 sequence is CASSSPTGVDYEQYF. CDR3 DNA sequence: TGTGCCAGCAGCTCTCCGACGGGGGTAGACTACGAGCAGTACTTC.

The V gene is TRBV6-5, the J gene TRBJ1-2; D possibly corresponds to TRBD1 (5 bases). V gave up 2 bases and J gave up 6 bases, with 10 bases separating them. The CDR3 is 13 residues long. CDR1 is MNHEY, CDR2 SVGAGI, per germline. The CDR3 DNA reads TGTGCCAGCAGTTACAGGGGATTCCATGGCTACACCTTC. It codes for CASSYRGFHGYTF.

The V call is TRBV10-3, the J call TRBJ1-2; D remains unclear. The germline V gene has CDR1 ENHRY and CDR2 SYGVKD. This CDR3 is 13 amino acids long. V was cut by 10 bases and J by 4 bases, with 16 bases left in between. The DNA of the CDR3 is TGTGCCACGCCGAAGCTTGGCGCCTATGGCTACACCTTC. Protein sequence: CATPKLGAYGYTF.

The gene calls are TRBV11-2 and TRBJ1-1; 11 bases are a match to TRBD1. Germline V lookup: CDR1 SGHAT, CDR2 FQNNGV. V trimming: 3 bases; J trimming: 4 bases; junction bases outside the gene matches: 16. The CDR3 length is 19 residues. The CDR3 nucleotides are TGTGCCAGCAGCTTGGTCCCCCCCCGGCCCGGGACAGGGGGCACTGAAGCTTTCTTT. It is translated as CASSLVPPRPGTGGTEAFF.

The CDR3 sequence is CASNTGQATGELFF. CDR3 sequence (DNA): TGCGCCAGCAATACGGGCCAGGCTACCGGGGAGCTGTTTTTT. The chain uses TRBV10-1 and TRBJ2-2; D is ambiguous. V lost 7 bases to trimming and J lost 5 bases, with 14 bases between them. The germline V gene has CDR1 WNHNN and CDR2 SYGVQD (reference sequence). CDR3 length: 14 amino acids.

This clone was observed a few times. The V and J genes are TRBV19 and TRBJ2-2, with TRBD2 matching 7 bases. Germline V gives CDR1 LNHDA, CDR2 SQIVND (reference sequence). CDR3 length equals 16 residues. V lost 3 bases and J lost 2; bases outside the gene matches: 6. CDR3 DNA: TGTGCCAGTAGTATCTTCGGGGGGACCAACACCGGGGAGCTGTTTTTT. As protein: CASSIFGGTNTGELFF.

The chain carries TRBV13 and TRBJ2-7, with a weak D call TRBD1 (7 bases). Trimming removed 2 bases from V and 3 bases from J, with 26 bases in between. The CDR3 is 19 residues long. CDR1 is PRHDT, CDR2 FYEKMQ, per germline (reference sequence). The CDR3 protein is CASSLPILMGGQLNYEQYF. The CDR3 DNA reads as TGTGCCAGCAGCTTACCGATCTTGATGGGGGGACAGCTAAACTACGAGCAGTACTTC.

As for this clone: At one of its ends the junction is not consistent with the germline gene, which may arise from a read error. This chain joins TRBV11-3 and TRBJ2-1; TRBD1 or TRBD2 may be the D gene (5 bases each). The germline V gene has CDR1 SGHNT and CDR2 YENEEA. The CDR3 totals 15 residues. In DNA, the CDR3 is TGCGCCAGCAGCACAGGAGGTGGCAGATACAATGAGCAGTTCTTC. Translated: CASSTGGGRYNEQFF.

The chain links TRBV4-1 to TRBJ2-7, with a possible D match to TRBD2 (5 bases). This CDR3 comprises 16 residues. Trimming left V 2 bases short and J 2 bases short, with 16 bases between. Germline V gives CDR1 MGHRA, CDR2 YSYEKL. DNA for the CDR3: TGCGCCAGCAGCCAAACCCTTGGCGGGTCCGCCTACGAGCAGTACTTC. This gives the protein CASSQTLGGSAYEQYF.

This chain joins TRBV7-6 and TRBJ2-7; D gene ambiguous. This CDR3 comprises 13 residues. The ends were cut back, 5 bases at V and 2 bases at J, with 10 bases in the middle. Germline V lookup: CDR1 SGHVS, CDR2 FNYEAQ. As DNA, the CDR3 is TGTGCCAGCAGCCCGTACAGAGCCTACGAGCAGTACTTC. Residues: CASSPYRAYEQYF.

This chain links TRBV29-1 with TRBJ2-1; unclear D gene. The germline CDR1 and CDR2 sequences are SQVTM and ANQGSEA. Between the trimmed V and J ends, which lost 4 bases and 0 bases, there was a span of 10 bases. This CDR3 comprises 14 residues. The chain's CDR3 is CSVAPASSYNEQFF. CDR3 in DNA: TGCAGCGTTGCTCCGGCAAGCTCCTACAATGAGCAGTTCTTC.

This chain connects TRBV7-6 to TRBJ2-2, with D perhaps matching TRBD2 (5 bases). CDR1 SGHVS and CDR2 FNYEAQ come from the germline V gene. Trimming took 1 base from V and 2 from J, leaving 17 bases between them. This CDR3 region has 18 residues. The chain's CDR3 is CASSLGAGRERNTGELFF. The CDR3 nucleotides are TGTGCCAGCAGCTTAGGGGCGGGTAGGGAGAGAAACACCGGGGAGCTGTTTTTT.

This chain connects TRBV2 to TRBJ1-4, with unresolved D. Trimming removed 4 bases at V and 3 bases at J, with 9 bases between. CDR1 is SNHLY and CDR2 is FYNNEI in the germline V gene. The length of the CDR3 is 14 residues. In DNA, the CDR3 is TGTGCCAGCAGTGTAGGCAGCCCTAATGAAAAACTGTTTTTT. It codes for CASSVGSPNEKLFF.

This rearrangement joins TRBV30 to TRBJ1-6; 8 bases match TRBD1. The CDR3 runs 14 residues. The junction had 1 base not matched to a gene; V was cut back by 1 base and J by 5 bases. Germline assignment: CDR1 GTSNPN and CDR2 SVGIG (reference sequence). The CDR3 reads CAWSGQGHNSPLHF. The CDR3 region has the DNA TGTGCCTGGAGTGGACAGGGGCATAATTCACCCCTCCACTTT.

This rearrangement joins TRBV10-3 to TRBJ2-5, with D uncertain. The CDR3 has 13 residues. Germline CDR1 is ENHRY and CDR2 is SYGVKD. Trimming stripped 2 bases from V and 5 bases from J, with 9 bases between. The CDR3 DNA reads as TGTGCCATCAGTGAGAGAAATTCCGAGACCCAGTACTTC. Translating gives CAISERNSETQYF.

The chain employs TRBV19 and TRBJ2-5; D ambiguous. CDR1 and CDR2 (germline): LNHDA, SQIVND (reference sequence). With 6 bases removed from V and 4 bases from J, the gap between germline ends came to 12 bases. The CDR3 totals 13 residues. CDR3 sequence: CASRQPSGETQYF. In nucleotides, the CDR3 is TGTGCCAGTAGGCAGCCCTCGGGAGAGACCCAGTACTTC. The variable domain in full, completed from reference TRBV19 and TRBJ2-5, reads DGGITQSPKYLFRKEGQNVTLSCEQNLNHDAMYWYRQDPGQGLRLIYYSQIVNDFQKGDIAEGYSVSREKKESFPLTVTSAQKNPTAFYLCASRQPSGETQYFGPGTRLLVL.

The chain couples TRBV2 to TRBJ2-7; no reliable D call. CDR1 is SNHLY and CDR2 is FYNNEI in the germline V gene. V was shortened by 6 bases and J by 0 bases, with 9 bases between the two germline ends. The CDR3 is 13 residues long. CDR3 loop: CASRSFSSYEQYF. The DNA for the CDR3 is TGTGCCAGCAGGAGTTTTAGCTCCTACGAGCAGTACTTC.

CDR3 loop: CASSITSSNQPQHF. The CDR3 DNA sequence: TGTGCCAGTAGTATAACCAGTTCTAATCAGCCCCAGCATTTT. The chain employs TRBV19 and TRBJ1-5; D unresolved. The V end lost 2 bases, the J end lost 4 bases, and 9 bases lay between the germline ends. Germline-derived CDR1 and CDR2 are LNHDA and SQIVND (reference sequence). The CDR3 loop spans 14 amino acids.